What follows describes a single TCR beta chain. Germline CDR1 reads MDHEN; CDR2 reads SYDVKM. The ends lost 4 bases at V and 5 bases at J; junction bases unmatched: 11. The CDR3 has 16 residues. Measured with immunoSEQ multiplex PCR; TCRdb has only the in-frame clones, and not every one. The sample carries approximately 150,000 clones, about 95% recorded once. The data stem from a study of control samples from healthy donors and cancer patients. This clonotype originated in a man aged 55 to 70 with colorectal cancer. The rearrangement links TRBV28 to TRBJ1-2, with TRBD1 matching 9 bases. Input material: PBMCs. The CDR3 spells CASSSGQGIEPYGYTF. CDR3 DNA: TGTGCCAGCAGTTCCGGACAGGGGATAGAGCCTTATGGCTACACCTTC.